Listed below are T cell receptor beta chains from one sample, sequenced in a study of CD8 T cells in ankylosing spondylitis. One entry per CDR3 protein results from TCRdb running MiXCR on the 5' RACE reads. The sample contains 150,000 to 250,000 distinct CDR3 sequences, 9.5% to 15% of which appear only once. Sequenced material: blood, either unsorted or a sorted T cell fraction (not recorded which). These receptors all come from a male donor with ankylosing spondylitis or in good health (not recorded which). The CDR3 runs from the conserved cysteine through the conserved F or W. The D gene is left open where the match is weak. For some rows the clone size is stated as once, few or many, or as a class when expanded; others skip it.

CDR3: CASSQGGLAGDEQYF
DNA: TGTGCCAGCAGCCAAGGGGGACTAGCGGGGGACGAGCAGTACTTC
J: TRBJ2-7
length: 15
D: TRBD2
V: TRBV4-2
size: -

CDR3: CASSLEQGIGYGYTF
DNA: TGCGCCAGCAGCCTAGAACAGGGAATTGGCTATGGCTACACCTTC
J: TRBJ1-2
length: 15
D: -
V: TRBV4-1
size: few

CDR3: CASSLMARWRYF
DNA: TGTGCCAGCAGTTTGATGGCGCGTTGGCGGTATTTT
J: TRBJ2-3
length: 12
D: -
V: TRBV12-3/TRBV12-4
size: -

CDR3: CASIEMGGGEFF
DNA: TGTGCCAGCATTGAGATGGGCGGGGGGGAGTTCTTC
J: TRBJ2-1
length: 12
D: TRBD2
V: TRBV7-2
size: -

CDR3: CASSPYRGPGGDQYF
DNA: TGTGCCAGCAGCCCCTACAGGGGTCCTGGGGGCGACCAGTACTTC
J: TRBJ2-7
length: 15
D: TRBD1
V: TRBV11-2
size: few

CDR3: CASSSSTGPGNTIYF
DNA: TGTGCCAGCAGCTCTTCCACAGGTCCCGGAAACACCATATATTTT
J: TRBJ1-3
length: 15
D: -
V: TRBV11-2
size: few

CDR3: CASSPEVQTSPGEQYF
DNA: TGTGCCAGCAGCCCCGAGGTACAGACCTCTCCTGGCGAGCAGTACTTC
J: TRBJ2-7
length: 16
D: -
V: TRBV7-9
size: -

CDR3: CASSPVGATNSYNEQFF
DNA: TGTGCCAGCAGCCCAGTGGGGGCGACCAACTCCTACAATGAGCAGTTCTTC
J: TRBJ2-1
length: 17
D: -
V: TRBV7-8
size: few

CDR3: CASSSRPRSTEAFF
DNA: TGTGCCAGCAGTTCCCGACCCCGGAGCACTGAAGCTTTCTTT
J: TRBJ1-1
length: 14
D: -
V: TRBV27
size: many

CDR3: CASSLYAGGPYNEQFF
DNA: TGTGCCAGCAGTTTATACGCGGGAGGCCCCTACAATGAGCAGTTCTTC
J: TRBJ2-1
length: 16
D: TRBD2
V: TRBV12-3/TRBV12-4
size: -